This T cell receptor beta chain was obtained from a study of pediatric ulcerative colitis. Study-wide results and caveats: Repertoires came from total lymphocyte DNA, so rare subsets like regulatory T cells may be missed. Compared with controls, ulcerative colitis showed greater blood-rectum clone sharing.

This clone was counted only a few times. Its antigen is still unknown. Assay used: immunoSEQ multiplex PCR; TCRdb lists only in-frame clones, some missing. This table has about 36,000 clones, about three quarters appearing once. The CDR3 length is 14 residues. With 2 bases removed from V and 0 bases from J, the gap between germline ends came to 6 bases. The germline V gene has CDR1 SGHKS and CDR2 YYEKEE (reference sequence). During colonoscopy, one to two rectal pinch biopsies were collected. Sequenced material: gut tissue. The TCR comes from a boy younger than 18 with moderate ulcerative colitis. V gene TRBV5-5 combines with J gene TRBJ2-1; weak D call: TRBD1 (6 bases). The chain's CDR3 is CASSLGGSYNEQFF. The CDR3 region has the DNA TGTGCCAGCAGCTTAGGGGGCTCCTACAATGAGCAGTTCTTC.